This passage covers 7 T cell receptor beta chains from one sample sequenced in a study of human T cells and chemical hapten exposure. Each CDR3 protein gets one entry after TCRdb re-called the 5' RACE reads with MiXCR. The sample has tens of thousands of distinct CDR3 sequences, roughly 15% seen once. The authors' total RNA extraction used unfractionated whole blood. These receptor sequences come from a female donor in good health.

The V and J genes are TRBV7-2 and TRBJ1-1; 9 bases match TRBD1. The germline V gene has CDR1 SGHTA and CDR2 FQGNSA. This CDR3 spans 14 amino acids. The trim removed 4 bases at V and 4 bases at J, leaving 4 bases unmatched. The CDR3 is CASSSGQGITEAFF. In nucleotides, the CDR3 is TGTGCCAGCAGCTCCGGACAGGGGATCACTGAAGCTTTCTTT.

The chain couples TRBV7-9 to TRBJ2-4, with 7 positions matching TRBD1. Per the germline V gene, CDR1 is SEHNR and CDR2 is FQNEAQ (reference sequence). CDR3 size: 17 residues. V was pared by 4 bases and J by 1 base, with 10 bases of the junction left unmatched. CDR3 in amino acids: CASSYRPGQTAKNIQYF. In DNA form, the CDR3 reads TGTGCCAGCAGCTACCGACCGGGACAGACTGCCAAAAACATTCAGTACTTC.

Only a few counts were recorded for this clonotype. The rearrangement links TRBV30 to TRBJ2-7; TRBD2 aligns across 7 bases. Germline V lookup: CDR1 GTSNPN, CDR2 SVGIG (reference sequence). Trimming cost V 8 bases and J 4 bases; bases outside gene matches: 26. The CDR3 is 18 residues long. Here the CDR3 DNA reads TGTGCCGGGGAGGAGGCAAAAGGGCGGGGAGGGAACCCGTACGAGCAGTACTTC. Translation: CAGEEAKGRGGNPYEQYF.

This chain connects TRBV6-1 to TRBJ1-5, with a tentative D call TRBD1 (6 bases). Germline lookup yields CDR1 MNHNS and CDR2 SASEGT. V lost 2 bases and J 2 bases, leaving 7 bases between the germline ends. This CDR3 is 14 amino acids long. The CDR3 loop reads CASSESGGNQPQHF. The CDR3 DNA reads as TGTGCCAGCAGTGAATCAGGGGGCAATCAGCCCCAGCATTTT.

This clonotype was seen once. Germline and junction disagree at one end, which may indicate a read error. This sequence joins TRBV5-8 and TRBJ1-5; D is perhaps TRBD1 (5 bases). Germline assignment: CDR1 SGHTS and CDR2 YDEGEE. This CDR3 region has 15 residues. This chain's CDR3 is CASSLERGSNQPQNF. The CDR3 DNA sequence: TGTGCCAGCAGCTTGGAGAGGGGAAGCAATCAGCCCCAGAATTTT.

This clonotype was found a few times. The rearrangement joins TRBV20-1 to TRBJ1-4; no clear D gene. CDR3 length: 16 residues. CDR1 is DFQATT and CDR2 is SNEGSKA in the germline V gene (reference sequence). V lost 0 bases and J lost 2, with 13 bases in between. CDR3 loop: CSARDLVSPTNEKLFF. CDR3 DNA: TGCAGTGCTAGAGATCTGGTCTCTCCGACTAATGAAAAACTGTTTTTT.

The chain carries TRBV18 and TRBJ2-6; D unresolved. The germline V gene encodes CDR1 KGHSH and CDR2 LQKENI. This CDR3 comprises 16 residues. The V and J ends lost 1 base and 1 base respectively, with 8 bases between them. The CDR3 reads CASSPRVISGANVLTF. CDR3 coding DNA: TGTGCCAGCTCACCACGGGTTATTTCTGGGGCCAACGTCCTGACTTTC.